This entry is about one T cell receptor (beta chain). Its antigen is not known. This sample's time point: sample taken at primary tumor resection. Whole RNA came from tumor, nontumor lung or frozen PBMC and was sequenced without being sorted. Samples were obtained from some 70 donors, all untreated early-stage non-small cell lung cancer patients. Each CDR3 protein gets one entry after TCRdb re-called the 5' RACE reads with MiXCR. Here the sample spans tens of thousands of distinct CDR3 sequences, roughly 10% being singletons. These data belong to a study of spatial heterogeneity in lung cancer. Study-wide results and caveats: At tumor resection, ubiquitous expanded TCRs were detected in blood more often than later.

The V gene's germline CDR1 is SGHRS and CDR2 YFSETQ. CDR3 size: 14 residues. Trimming at V came to 1 base and at J to 2 bases, leaving 3 bases not matched to a gene. The clonotype was recovered from a male donor with early-stage non-small cell lung cancer. The rearrangement joins TRBV5-1 to TRBJ2-7, with 7 bases fitting TRBD2. The sequencing here drew on PBMCs, taken at surgery. The CDR3 DNA sequence: TGCGCCAGCAGCTTGAGCGGGACGCCCTACGAGCAGTACTTC. Its translation is CASSLSGTPYEQYF. Complete variable domain (other parts from reference TRBV5-1 and TRBJ2-7): KAGVTQTPRYLIKTRGQQVTLSCSPISGHRSVSWYQQTPGQGLQFLFEYFSETQRNKGNFPGRFSGRQFSNSRSEMNVSTLELGDSALYLCASSLSGTPYEQYFGPGTRLTVT.